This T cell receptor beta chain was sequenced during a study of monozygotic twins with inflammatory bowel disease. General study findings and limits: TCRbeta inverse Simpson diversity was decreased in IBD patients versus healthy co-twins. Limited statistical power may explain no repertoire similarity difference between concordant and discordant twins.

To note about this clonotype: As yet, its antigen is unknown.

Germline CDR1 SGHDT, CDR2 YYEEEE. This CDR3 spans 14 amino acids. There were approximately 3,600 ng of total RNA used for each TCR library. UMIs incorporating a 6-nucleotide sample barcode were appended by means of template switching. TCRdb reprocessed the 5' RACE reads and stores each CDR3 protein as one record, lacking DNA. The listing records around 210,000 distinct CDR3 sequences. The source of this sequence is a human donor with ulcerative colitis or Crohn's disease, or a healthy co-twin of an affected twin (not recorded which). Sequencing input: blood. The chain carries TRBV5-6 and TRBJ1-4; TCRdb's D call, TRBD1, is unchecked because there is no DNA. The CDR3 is CASSFRQGGEKLFF.